This T cell receptor beta chain was profiled in a study of cytomegalovirus exposure and HLA in healthy donors. 60 Vbeta and 13 Jbeta primers were used in PCR. Sequenced by immunoSEQ multiplex PCR; TCRdb stores in-frame clones only, minus some. The sample has about 140,000 clones, 80% to 85% seen once; the top ten hold approximately 1.1%. Findings of the study overall: Roughly uniform depth of sequencing across donors was assumed in presence/absence analyses. The authors enumerated over 150 TCR beta chains as linked to cytomegalovirus. 16,951 TCR beta sequences were associated with HLA alleles at 0.05 false discovery rate in a later analysis.

Germline-derived CDR1 and CDR2 are SGHTA and FQGNSA. Germline trimming cut 4 bases from V and 6 bases from J; bases unmatched to any gene: 3. CDR3 length equals 13 residues. As to this clone: Its antigen is unidentified.

This TCR was sampled from a female donor in good health and CMV-seronegative. The chain recombines TRBV7-2 with TRBJ2-7; TRBD1 matches 10 bases. Sequencing was carried out using PBMCs. CDR3 coding DNA: TGTGCCAGCAGCTCGGGACAGGGGTTCGAGCAGTACTTC. Translated: CASSSGQGFEQYF.